The 31 T cell receptor beta chains listed next were all sequenced from one sample in a study of OX40 agonist ivuxolimab in advanced cancers. The method was immunoSEQ multiplex PCR; TCRdb's version includes in-frame clones alone and lacks a portion of them. The repertoire holds more than 15,000 clones, 75% to 90% seen once, with 13% in the top ten. This sample comprised CD4+ or CD8+ T cells sorted from blood, obtained in a trial of the OX40 agonist ivuxolimab. These receptors were taken from an adult with an advanced solid tumor such as melanoma, head and neck, liver or kidney cancer.

This clone was seen a handful of times. The chain is built from TRBV19 and TRBJ2-7; 8 bases are shared with TRBD1. After removal of 5 bases from V and 12 bases from J, the junction contained 9 bases not matched to a gene. Germline CDR1 reads LNHDA; CDR2 reads SQIVND (reference sequence). This CDR3 is 12 amino acids long. The chain's CDR3 is CASSGDRGPRYF. CDR3 coding DNA: TGTGCCAGTAGTGGCGACAGGGGACCTAGGTACTTC.

This clone was counted once. This rearrangement joins TRBV5-1 to TRBJ2-4, with D possibly TRBD1 on 6 matching bases. The CDR3 sequence is 15 residues long. V lost 2 bases and J 6 bases, leaving 15 bases between the germline ends. CDR1 and CDR2 (germline): SGHRS, YFSETQ. CDR3 protein: CASSFNSGVGNIQYF. CDR3 DNA sequence: TGCGCCAGCAGCTTTAACTCAGGGGTTGGAAACATTCAGTACTTC.

This chain joins TRBV30 and TRBJ2-7, with D possibly being TRBD2 (6 bases). Germline V CDR1 and CDR2: GTSNPN, SVGIG (reference sequence). This CDR3 spans 15 amino acids. The V and J ends lost 0 bases and 5 bases respectively, with 17 bases between them. DNA of the CDR3: TGTGCCTGGAGTGTACGGGGGTCAGGTGGGCACGAGCAGTACTTC. Protein sequence: CAWSVRGSGGHEQYF.

This chain joins TRBV18 and TRBJ2-2; D ambiguous. CDR1 is KGHSH, CDR2 LQKENI, per germline. The CDR3 sequence is 14 residues long. Between the trimmed V and J ends, which lost 0 bases and 8 bases, there was a span of 10 bases. The DNA for the CDR3 is TGTGCCAGCTCACCACCGCAACCTCGGGGGGAGCTGTTTTTT. Amino acids: CASSPPQPRGELFF.

This rearrangement joins TRBV6-6 to TRBJ2-7, with 10 bases aligning to TRBD1. After removal of 5 bases from V and 2 bases from J, the junction contained 9 bases not matched to a gene. CDR3 size: 16 residues. The V gene's germline CDR1 is MNHNY and CDR2 SVGAGI (reference sequence). The CDR3 nucleotides are TGTGCCAGCAGTGGCTCCGGGACAGGGGTAACCTACGAGCAGTACTTC. Translation gives CASSGSGTGVTYEQYF.

This rearrangement joins TRBV27 to TRBJ2-7, with no clear D. CDR1 and CDR2 from the germline V gene are MNHEY and SMNVEV (reference sequence). The CDR3 covers 14 residues. The V end lost 5 bases, the J end lost 4 bases, and 15 bases lay between the germline ends. The CDR3 region has the DNA TGTGCCAGCAGTCCGAGACGGCAGCAATACGAGCAGTACTTC. Encoded protein: CASSPRRQQYEQYF.

The CDR3 sequence is CASSPLAGGPEQYF. As DNA, the CDR3 is TGTGCCAGCAGCCCCCTGGCGGGAGGGCCCGAGCAGTACTTC. This chain links TRBV14 with TRBJ2-7; 9 bases fit TRBD2. This CDR3 comprises 14 residues. Germline assignment: CDR1 SGHDN and CDR2 FVKESK. Trimming took 4 bases from V and 6 from J; bases not matched to a gene: 7.

The gene calls are TRBV4-1 and TRBJ2-4; D unclear. The CDR3 has 14 amino acids. V shed 0 bases and J shed 9 bases, with 12 bases lying between them. The germline CDR1 and CDR2 sequences are MGHRA and YSYEKL. This CDR3 is CASSQDKTYGIQYF. The CDR3 nucleotides are TGCGCCAGCAGCCAAGACAAGACTTACGGCATTCAGTACTTC.

This clone has just one count. This chain links TRBV4-2 with TRBJ2-5; 8 nucleotides line up with TRBD2. V lost 0 bases, J lost 1 base, and 10 bases stayed unmatched. The CDR3 totals 18 residues. The germline V gene encodes CDR1 LGHNA and CDR2 YNFKEQ. CDR3 residues: CASSQEVGPRGGQETQYF. The CDR3, as DNA: TGTGCCAGCAGCCAAGAGGTCGGACCCCGGGGGGGCCAAGAGACCCAGTACTTC.

This rearrangement joins TRBV7-9 to TRBJ1-4; no clear D gene. The germline gives CDR1 SEHNR, CDR2 FQNEAQ (reference sequence). V gave up 5 bases and J gave up 7 bases, with 17 bases separating them. This CDR3 comprises 15 residues. As DNA, the CDR3 is TGTGCCAGCAGCCCCAGCGAGGATTCACTTGAAAAACTGTTTTTT. Its protein product is CASSPSEDSLEKLFF. Complete variable domain (other parts from reference TRBV7-9 and TRBJ1-4): DTGVSQNPRHKITKRGQNVTFRCDPISEHNRLYWYRQTLGQGPEFLTYFQNEAQLEKSRLLSDRFSAERPKGSFSTLEIQRTEQGDSAMYLCASSPSEDSLEKLFFGSGTQLSVL.

This clone was counted once. The rearrangement links TRBV13 to TRBJ1-1, with D unclear. Germline assignment: CDR1 PRHDT and CDR2 FYEKMQ (reference sequence). The CDR3 runs 15 residues. V was trimmed by 3 bases and J by 6 bases, leaving 17 bases between them. DNA of the CDR3: TGTGCCAGCAGCTTCAATAGGGAGGCCGGGTCTGAAGCTTTCTTT. Its protein is CASSFNREAGSEAFF.

The rearrangement uses TRBV27 and TRBJ2-3, with D unresolved. This CDR3 has 14 residues. Per the germline V gene, CDR1 is MNHEY and CDR2 is SMNVEV (reference sequence). V was pared by 2 bases and J by 3 bases, with 9 bases between. CDR3 loop: CASSLRLQTDTQYF. The CDR3 region has the DNA TGTGCCAGCAGTTTACGGCTTCAGACAGATACGCAGTATTTT.

The CDR3 reads CASSEGGAYGNQPQHF. CDR3 coding DNA: TGTGCCAGCAGTGAGGGGGGGGCTTACGGCAATCAGCCCCAGCATTTT. V and J are TRBV25-1 and TRBJ1-5, with a weak D call TRBD1 (6 bases). Per the germline V gene, CDR1 is MGHDK and CDR2 is SYGVNS. V lost 3 bases, J lost 2 bases, and 14 bases lay in between. The CDR3 spans 16 residues.

The genes are TRBV29-1 and TRBJ1-2; possibly TRBD1 for D (6 bases). CDR1 and CDR2 (germline): SQVTM, ANQGSEA. The CDR3 loop spans 13 amino acids. V gave up 6 bases and J gave up 4 bases, with 15 bases separating them. The CDR3 bases are TGCAGCGTCCCCCTTTGGGGGGCCTATGGCTACACCTTC. Translation: CSVPLWGAYGYTF.

The genes are TRBV5-6 and TRBJ2-6; perhaps TRBD1 as D (7 bases). Germline-derived CDR1 and CDR2 are SGHDT and YYEEEE. V lost 3 bases and J lost 4, with 17 bases in between. The CDR3 consists of 17 residues. The CDR3 DNA is TGTGCCAGCAGCTCCAGACAGGGAGGAGCCGGGGCCAACGTCCTGACTTTC. This sequence encodes CASSSRQGGAGANVLTF.

The J gene is TRBJ2-7, the V gene TRBV10-3, with TRBD1 matching over 9 bases. Germline V gives CDR1 ENHRY, CDR2 SYGVKD. CDR3 length equals 15 residues. The V segment lost 2 bases and the J segment 2 bases; nucleotides outside the gene matches: 4. CDR3 residues: CAISEKGQGTYEQYF. The CDR3, as DNA: TGTGCCATCAGTGAGAAAGGACAGGGGACCTACGAGCAGTACTTC.

The chain combines TRBV6-5 with TRBJ2-7; the D is unclear. The CDR3 extends over 14 amino acids. Per the germline V gene, CDR1 is MNHEY and CDR2 is SVGAGI. The V gene lost 2 bases and the J gene lost 3 bases, with 11 bases spanning the gap. DNA of the CDR3: TGTGCCAGCAGTTACGACGGAAGCAACTACGAGCAGTACTTC. It translates to CASSYDGSNYEQYF.

The V call is TRBV5-1, the J call TRBJ2-6; D call uncertain. CDR1 and CDR2 from the germline V gene are SGHRS and YFSETQ. V lost 5 bases to trimming and J lost 0 bases, with 9 bases between them. The CDR3 has 15 amino acids. The CDR3 loop reads CASRPSPSGANVLTF. Written as DNA, the CDR3 is TGCGCCAGCAGGCCTTCGCCCTCTGGGGCCAACGTCCTGACTTTC.

The chain couples TRBV4-1 to TRBJ2-1; a possible D gene is TRBD1 (6 bases). V was clipped by 4 bases and J by 4 bases, with 14 bases between them. Looked up from germline, CDR1 is MGHRA and CDR2 is YSYEKL. The CDR3 loop spans 15 amino acids. CDR3: CASSPRQAVYNEQFF. The CDR3 region has the DNA TGCGCCAGCAGCCCGAGACAGGCCGTTTACAATGAGCAGTTCTTC.

V and J are TRBV19 and TRBJ2-1; 7 nucleotides agree with TRBD1. This CDR3 is 19 amino acids long. Per germline, CDR1 LNHDA and CDR2 SQIVND (reference sequence). The ends lost 7 bases at V and 8 bases at J; junction bases unmatched: 26. CDR3 in DNA: TGTGCCAGTACCTCGACGCGTATGACAGGGCTAGCACTTGTCCATGAGCAGTTCTTC. It is translated as CASTSTRMTGLALVHEQFF.

J is TRBJ2-7 and V is TRBV5-1; D is perhaps TRBD1 (5 bases). The germline V gene encodes CDR1 SGHRS and CDR2 YFSETQ. The CDR3 contains 13 residues. V gave up 4 bases and J gave up 5 bases, with 13 bases separating them. The CDR3 coding sequence is TGCGCCAGCAGCAGGACACCATGGGACGAGCAGTACTTC. This gives the protein CASSRTPWDEQYF.

The V call is TRBV7-8, the J call TRBJ2-3; D is unresolved. V dropped 0 bases and J dropped 0 bases, with 10 bases sitting between them. This CDR3 region has 16 residues. Germline V gene sequence: CDR1 SGHVS, CDR2 FQNEAQ. The CDR3 loop is CASSLALGISTDTQYF. Here the CDR3 DNA reads TGTGCCAGCAGCTTAGCGCTGGGGATTAGCACAGATACGCAGTATTTT. Based on the CDR3 plus reference TRBV7-8 and TRBJ2-3, the full variable domain is GAGVSQSPRYKVAKRGQDVALRCDPISGHVSLFWYQQALGQGPEFLTYFQNEAQLDKSGLPSDRFFAERPEGSVSTLKIQRTQQEDSAVYLCASSLALGISTDTQYFGPGTRLTVL.

About this clone itself: The sample holds other DNA sequences that translate to the same CDR3. The chain links TRBV5-6 to TRBJ1-3; the D gene is possibly TRBD1 (5 bases). The germline CDR1 and CDR2 sequences are SGHDT and YYEEEE. The CDR3 covers 11 residues. Trimming took off 3 bases at V and 7 bases at J, with 5 bases between the two ends. Written as DNA, the CDR3 is TGTGCCAGCAGCTGGGGGAACACCATATATTTT. This encodes CASSWGNTIYF.

The count of this clone is one. V is TRBV4-1 and J is TRBJ1-5; tentative D call: TRBD1 (5 bases). V was clipped by 5 bases and J by 6 bases, with 11 bases between them. The germline V gene has CDR1 MGHRA and CDR2 YSYEKL. The CDR3 length is 13 residues. The CDR3: CASSSWGSQPQHF. For the CDR3, the DNA is TGCGCCAGCAGCTCCTGGGGGAGTCAGCCCCAGCATTTT.

The chain links TRBV6-4 to TRBJ1-1, with D hard to call. The CDR3 totals 14 residues. Deletions cut 3 bases from V and 4 bases from J, with 12 bases between. The germline CDR1 and CDR2 sequences are MRHNA and SNTAGT. The CDR3 loop is CASSEFGGLTEAFF. The CDR3 nucleotides are TGTGCCAGCAGTGAATTTGGCGGCCTCACTGAAGCTTTCTTT.

The J gene is TRBJ1-1, the V gene TRBV30; no reliable D call. V lost 4 bases and J lost 5, with 23 bases in between. The CDR3 spans 16 residues. Germline assignment: CDR1 GTSNPN and CDR2 SVGIG (reference sequence). The DNA of the CDR3 is TGTGCCTGGACTTCCCGTGGCGGGAGGGAGGAAACTGAAGCTTTCTTT. It translates to CAWTSRGGREETEAFF.

The chain combines TRBV5-8 with TRBJ1-2; D may be TRBD1 (5 bases). The germline CDR1 and CDR2 sequences are SGHTS and YDEGEE. V shed 2 bases and J shed 2 bases, with 7 bases lying between them. The CDR3 contains 13 residues. The DNA for the CDR3 is TGTGCCAGCAGCTTTAAGGGGAACTATGGCTACACCTTC. Translation gives CASSFKGNYGYTF. Full variable domain (outside the CDR3, taken from reference TRBV5-8 and TRBJ1-2): EAGVTQSPTHLIKTRGQQATLRCSPISGHTSVYWYQQALGLGLQFLLWYDEGEERNRGNFPPRFSGRQFPNYSSELNVNALELEDSALYLCASSFKGNYGYTFGSGTRLTVV.

The genes are TRBV30 and TRBJ2-7, with 11 positions matching TRBD1. The CDR3 contains 15 residues. CDR1 is GTSNPN and CDR2 is SVGIG in the germline V gene (reference sequence). V lost 7 bases to trimming and J lost 3 bases; unmatched junction nucleotides: 11. The CDR3 DNA is TGTGCCTCGGAGATACGGGGACAGGGGGGCTACGAGCAGTACTTC. Its protein is CASEIRGQGGYEQYF.

The chain carries TRBV2 and TRBJ2-3, with D uncertain. The CDR3 is 13 amino acids. Germline V lookup: CDR1 SNHLY, CDR2 FYNNEI. V lost 1 base and J 2 bases, leaving 4 bases between the germline ends. The CDR3 DNA follows: TGTGCCAGCAGTGAAGGTCCCACAGATACGCAGTATTTT. Residues: CASSEGPTDTQYF.

This clone was observed a handful of times. The rearrangement joins TRBV5-4 to TRBJ2-3; 9 nucleotides agree with TRBD1. This CDR3 comprises 14 residues. Trimming cost V 4 bases and J 7 bases; bases outside gene matches: 7. CDR1 and CDR2 (germline): SGHNT, YYREEE (reference sequence). CDR3 DNA: TGTGCCAGCAGCGAAACAGGGGGCACGAATACGCAGTATTTT. It translates to CASSETGGTNTQYF.

The V call is TRBV5-6, the J call TRBJ1-3, with TRBD1 as a possible D gene (6 bases). Between the trimmed V and J ends, which lost 3 bases and 1 base, there was a span of 11 bases. Germline V gene sequence: CDR1 SGHDT, CDR2 YYEEEE. The CDR3 consists of 15 residues. The DNA for the CDR3 is TGTGCCAGCAGCTGGGGGACACTTTCTGGAAACACCATATATTTT. It yields the protein CASSWGTLSGNTIYF.